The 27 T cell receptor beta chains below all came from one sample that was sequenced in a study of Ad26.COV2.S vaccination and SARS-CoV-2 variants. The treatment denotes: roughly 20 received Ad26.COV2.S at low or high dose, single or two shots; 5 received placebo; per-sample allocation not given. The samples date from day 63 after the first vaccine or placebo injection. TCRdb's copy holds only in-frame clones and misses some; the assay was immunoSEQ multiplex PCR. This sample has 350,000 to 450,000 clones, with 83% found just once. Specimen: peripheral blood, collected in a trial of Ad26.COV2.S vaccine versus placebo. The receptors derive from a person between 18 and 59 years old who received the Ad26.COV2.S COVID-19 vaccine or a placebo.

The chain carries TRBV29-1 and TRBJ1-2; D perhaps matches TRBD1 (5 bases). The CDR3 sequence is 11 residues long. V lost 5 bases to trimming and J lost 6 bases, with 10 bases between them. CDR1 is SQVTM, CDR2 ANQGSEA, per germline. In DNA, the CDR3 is TGCAGCGTTCGTACAGGTGATGGCTACACCTTC. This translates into CSVRTGDGYTF.

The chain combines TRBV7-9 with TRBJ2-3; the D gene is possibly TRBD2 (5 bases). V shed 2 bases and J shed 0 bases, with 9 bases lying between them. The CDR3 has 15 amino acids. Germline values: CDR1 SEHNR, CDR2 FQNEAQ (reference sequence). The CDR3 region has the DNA TGTGCCAGCAGCTTATTAACGGGGAGCACAGATACGCAGTATTTT. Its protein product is CASSLLTGSTDTQYF. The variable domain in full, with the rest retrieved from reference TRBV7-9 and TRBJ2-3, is DTGVSQNPRHKITKRGQNVTFRCDPISEHNRLYWYRQTLGQGPEFLTYFQNEAQLEKSRLLSDRFSAERPKGSFSTLEIQRTEQGDSAMYLCASSLLTGSTDTQYFGPGTRLTVL.

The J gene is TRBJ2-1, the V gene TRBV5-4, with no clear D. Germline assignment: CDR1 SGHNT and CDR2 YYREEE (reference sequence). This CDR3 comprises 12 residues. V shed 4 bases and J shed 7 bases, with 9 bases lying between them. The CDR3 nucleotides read TGTGCCAGCAGCCTATCAAAGAATGAGCAGTTCTTC. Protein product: CASSLSKNEQFF.

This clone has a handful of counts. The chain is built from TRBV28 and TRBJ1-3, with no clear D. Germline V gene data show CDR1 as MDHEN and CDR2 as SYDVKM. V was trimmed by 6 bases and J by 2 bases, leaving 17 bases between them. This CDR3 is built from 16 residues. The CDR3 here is CASSPYLAGAGNTIYF. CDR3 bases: TGTGCCAGCAGCCCCTACCTGGCAGGCGCTGGAAACACCATATATTTT.

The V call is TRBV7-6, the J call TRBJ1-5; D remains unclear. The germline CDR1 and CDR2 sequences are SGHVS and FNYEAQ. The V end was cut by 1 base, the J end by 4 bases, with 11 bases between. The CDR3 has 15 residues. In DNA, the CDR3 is TGTGCCAGCAGCTTAGGAGGGCTGGATAATCAGCCCCAGCATTTT. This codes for CASSLGGLDNQPQHF.

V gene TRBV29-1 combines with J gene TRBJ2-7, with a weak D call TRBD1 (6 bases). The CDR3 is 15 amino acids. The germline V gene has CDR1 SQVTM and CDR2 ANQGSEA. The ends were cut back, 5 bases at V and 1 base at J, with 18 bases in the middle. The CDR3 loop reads CSVSGHLRGSYEQYF. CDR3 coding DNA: TGCAGCGTTTCGGGACACCTTAGGGGATCCTACGAGCAGTACTTC.

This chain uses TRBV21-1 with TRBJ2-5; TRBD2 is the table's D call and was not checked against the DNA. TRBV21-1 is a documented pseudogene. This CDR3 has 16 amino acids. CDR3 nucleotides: TGTGCCAGCAGCTCCCCCGGAGGTAACGGCAGGGAGACCCAGTACTTC. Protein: CASSSPGGNGRETQYF.

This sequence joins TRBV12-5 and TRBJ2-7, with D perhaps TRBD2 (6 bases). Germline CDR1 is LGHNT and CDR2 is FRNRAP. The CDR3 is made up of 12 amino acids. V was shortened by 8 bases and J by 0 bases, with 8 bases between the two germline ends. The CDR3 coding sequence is TGTGCTAGTATCGGGAGCTCCTACGAGCAGTACTTC. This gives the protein CASIGSSYEQYF.

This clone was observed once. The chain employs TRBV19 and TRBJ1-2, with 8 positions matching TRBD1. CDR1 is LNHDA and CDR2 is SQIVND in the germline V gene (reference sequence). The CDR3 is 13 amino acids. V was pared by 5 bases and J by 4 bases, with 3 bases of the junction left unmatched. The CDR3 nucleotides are TGTGCCAGTAGTGAACAGGGGGGCTATGGCTACACCTTC. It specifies CASSEQGGYGYTF.

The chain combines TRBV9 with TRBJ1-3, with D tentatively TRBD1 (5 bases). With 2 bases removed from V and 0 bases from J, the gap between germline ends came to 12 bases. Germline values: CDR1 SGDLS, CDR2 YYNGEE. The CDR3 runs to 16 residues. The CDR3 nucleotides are TGTGCCAGCAGCGTCTCCGGGGCCTTCTCTGGAAACACCATATATTTT. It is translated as CASSVSGAFSGNTIYF.

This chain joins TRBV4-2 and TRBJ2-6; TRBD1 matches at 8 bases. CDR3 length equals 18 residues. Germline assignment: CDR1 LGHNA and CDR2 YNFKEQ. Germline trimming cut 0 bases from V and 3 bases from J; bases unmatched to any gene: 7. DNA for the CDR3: TGTGCCAGCAGCCAAGACCGCGGGGACAGGCGTGGGGCCAACGTCCTGACTTTC. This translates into CASSQDRGDRRGANVLTF.

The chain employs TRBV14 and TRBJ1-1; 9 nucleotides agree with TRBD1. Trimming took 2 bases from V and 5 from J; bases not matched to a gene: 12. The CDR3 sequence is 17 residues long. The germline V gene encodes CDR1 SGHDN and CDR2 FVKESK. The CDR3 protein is CASSQTRFRDRVTEAFF. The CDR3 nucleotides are TGTGCCAGCAGCCAAACAAGGTTCCGGGACAGGGTTACTGAAGCTTTCTTT.

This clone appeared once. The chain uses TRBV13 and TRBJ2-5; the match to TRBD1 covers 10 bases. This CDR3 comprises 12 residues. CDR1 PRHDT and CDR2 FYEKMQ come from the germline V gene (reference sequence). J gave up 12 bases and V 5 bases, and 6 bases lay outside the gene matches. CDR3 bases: TGTGCCAGCAGCGGGACAGGGGTCGCGGAGTACTTC. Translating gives CASSGTGVAEYF.

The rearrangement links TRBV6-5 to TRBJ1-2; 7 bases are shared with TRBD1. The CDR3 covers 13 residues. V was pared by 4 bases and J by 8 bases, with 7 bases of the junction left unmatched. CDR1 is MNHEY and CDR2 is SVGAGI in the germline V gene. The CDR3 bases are TGTGCCAGCAGTTCCGCCGGGACAGAAGGCTACACCTTC. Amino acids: CASSSAGTEGYTF.

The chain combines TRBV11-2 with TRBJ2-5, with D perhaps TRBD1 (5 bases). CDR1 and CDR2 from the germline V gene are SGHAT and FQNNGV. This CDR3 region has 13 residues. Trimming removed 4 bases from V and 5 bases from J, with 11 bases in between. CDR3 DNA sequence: TGTGCCAGCAGCTCCTCGTGGGGCGAGACCCAGTACTTC. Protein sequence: CASSSSWGETQYF.

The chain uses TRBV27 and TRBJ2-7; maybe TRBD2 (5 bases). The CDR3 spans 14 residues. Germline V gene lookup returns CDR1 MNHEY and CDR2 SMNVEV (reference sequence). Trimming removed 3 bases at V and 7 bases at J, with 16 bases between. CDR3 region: CASSFDGTSGEQYF. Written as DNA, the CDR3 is TGTGCCAGCAGTTTCGACGGTACCTCGGGGGAGCAGTACTTC.

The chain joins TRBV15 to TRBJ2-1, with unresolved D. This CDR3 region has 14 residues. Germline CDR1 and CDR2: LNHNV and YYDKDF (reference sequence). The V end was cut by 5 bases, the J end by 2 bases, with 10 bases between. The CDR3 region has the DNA TGTGCCACCAGCCCCCGGCGGCCCTACAATGAGCAGTTCTTC. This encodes CATSPRRPYNEQFF.

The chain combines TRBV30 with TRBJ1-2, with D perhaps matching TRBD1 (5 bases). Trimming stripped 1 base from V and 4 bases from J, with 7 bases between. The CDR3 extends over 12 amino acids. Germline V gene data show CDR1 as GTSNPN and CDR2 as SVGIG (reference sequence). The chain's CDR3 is CAWSAGIYGYTF. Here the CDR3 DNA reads TGTGCCTGGAGTGCAGGGATCTATGGCTACACCTTC.

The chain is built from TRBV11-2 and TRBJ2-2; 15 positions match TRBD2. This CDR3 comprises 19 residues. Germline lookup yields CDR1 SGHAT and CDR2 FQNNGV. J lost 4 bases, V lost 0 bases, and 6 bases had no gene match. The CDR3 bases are TGTGCCAGCAGCTTAGAGCCGGGACTAGCGGGAGGTCGCACCGGGGAGCTGTTTTTT. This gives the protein CASSLEPGLAGGRTGELFF.

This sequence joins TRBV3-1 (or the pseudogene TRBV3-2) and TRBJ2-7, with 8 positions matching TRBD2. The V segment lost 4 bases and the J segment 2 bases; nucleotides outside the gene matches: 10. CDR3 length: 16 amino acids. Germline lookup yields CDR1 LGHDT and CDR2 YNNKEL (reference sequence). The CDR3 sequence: CASSRHGGGLAYEQYF. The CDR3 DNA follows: TGTGCCAGCAGCCGCCACGGCGGGGGGCTCGCCTACGAGCAGTACTTC.

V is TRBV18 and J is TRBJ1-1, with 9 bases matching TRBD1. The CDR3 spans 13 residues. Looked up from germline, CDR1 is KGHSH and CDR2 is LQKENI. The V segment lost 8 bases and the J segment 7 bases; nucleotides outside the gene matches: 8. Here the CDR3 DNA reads TGTGCCAGCCGACTCGGGACAGGGATTGAAGCTTTCTTT. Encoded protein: CASRLGTGIEAFF.

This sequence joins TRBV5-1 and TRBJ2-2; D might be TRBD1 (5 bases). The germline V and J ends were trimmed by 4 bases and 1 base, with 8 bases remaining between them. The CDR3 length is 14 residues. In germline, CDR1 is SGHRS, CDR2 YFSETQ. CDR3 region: CASSRTLNTGELFF. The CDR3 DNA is TGCGCCAGCAGCCGGACACTGAACACCGGGGAGCTGTTTTTT. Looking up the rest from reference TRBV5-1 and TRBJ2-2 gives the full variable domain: KAGVTQTPRYLIKTRGQQVTLSCSPISGHRSVSWYQQTPGQGLQFLFEYFSETQRNKGNFPGRFSGRQFSNSRSEMNVSTLELGDSALYLCASSRTLNTGELFFGEGSRLTVL.

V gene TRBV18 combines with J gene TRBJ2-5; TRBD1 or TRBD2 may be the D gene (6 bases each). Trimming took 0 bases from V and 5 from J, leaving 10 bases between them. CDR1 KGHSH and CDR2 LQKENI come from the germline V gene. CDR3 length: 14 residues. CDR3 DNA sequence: TGTGCCAGCTCACCACCGACGGGGGCTGAGACCCAGTACTTC. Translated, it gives CASSPPTGAETQYF.

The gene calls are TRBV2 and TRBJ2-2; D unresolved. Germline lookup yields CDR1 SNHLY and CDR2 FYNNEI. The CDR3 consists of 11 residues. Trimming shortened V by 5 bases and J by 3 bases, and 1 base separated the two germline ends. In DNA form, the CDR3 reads TGTGCCAGCAGTTACACCGGGGAGCTGTTTTTT. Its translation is CASSYTGELFF.

The CDR3 DNA sequence: TGTGCCAGCAGTTCCGGGACTGGGTCTTACAATGAGCAGTTCTTC. Translating it yields CASSSGTGSYNEQFF. This chain connects TRBV27 to TRBJ2-1, with a weak D call TRBD2 (6 bases). Trimming took off 4 bases at V and 4 bases at J, with 14 bases between the two ends. In germline, CDR1 is MNHEY, CDR2 SMNVEV (reference sequence). The CDR3 has 15 residues.

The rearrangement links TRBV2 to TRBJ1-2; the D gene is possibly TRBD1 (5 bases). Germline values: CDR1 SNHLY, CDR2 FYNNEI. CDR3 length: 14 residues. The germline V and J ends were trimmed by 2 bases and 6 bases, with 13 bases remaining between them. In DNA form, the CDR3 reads TGTGCCAGCAGTGAACACCTCATGGGACATGGCTACACCTTC. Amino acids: CASSEHLMGHGYTF.

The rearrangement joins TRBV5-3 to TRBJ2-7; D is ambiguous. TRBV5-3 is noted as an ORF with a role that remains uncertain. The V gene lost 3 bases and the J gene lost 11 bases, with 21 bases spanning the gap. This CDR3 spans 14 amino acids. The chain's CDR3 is CARSSRYRRAAKYF. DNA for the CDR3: TGTGCCAGAAGCTCACGCTACCGAAGGGCTGCGAAGTACTTC.